Shown below are 31 T cell receptor beta chains from a single sample sequenced in a study of Tregs in tolerant kidney transplant recipients. Recipients received nonmyeloablative bone marrow transplants from related graft donors, with transient mixed chimerism. TCRdb's table, derived via immunoSEQ multiplex PCR, lists solely in-frame clones and lacks some. The repertoire has approximately 60,000 clones, around 87% of them found once; the top ten carry more than 3%. The material was CD4+ T cells from blood (PBMCs), obtained 6 months after the transplant. The receptors derive from a human patient who received a combined kidney and bone marrow transplant. Some T cells may arise from the graft donor.

This clone has just one count. V is TRBV20-1 and J is TRBJ2-1; no reliable D call. Germline CDR1 reads DFQATT; CDR2 reads SNEGSKA (reference sequence). CDR3 length equals 11 residues. V lost 1 base and J 7 bases, leaving 5 bases between the germline ends. This CDR3 is CSARGLNEQFF. CDR3 coding DNA: TGCAGTGCTAGAGGTCTGAATGAGCAGTTCTTC.

The CDR3: CACSASTDTQYF. The CDR3 bases are TGTGCGTGCAGTGCTAGCACAGATACGCAGTATTTT. J is TRBJ2-3 and V is TRBV10-3; D is uncertain. Germline CDR1 ENHRY, CDR2 SYGVKD. The CDR3 runs 12 residues.

The CDR3, as DNA: TGTGCCAGCTCACCCGACAGGAACCCTAACTATGGCTACACCTTC. This gives the protein CASSPDRNPNYGYTF. The chain has TRBV18 and TRBJ1-2, with D perhaps TRBD1 (6 bases). Trimming took 3 bases from V and 0 from J, leaving 11 bases between them. This CDR3 has 15 residues. Germline CDR1 KGHSH, CDR2 LQKENI.

This chain joins TRBV7-2 and TRBJ1-6; tentatively, D is TRBD1 (5 bases). The CDR3 length is 15 residues. Looked up from germline, CDR1 is SGHTA and CDR2 is FQGNSA. Between the trimmed V and J ends, which lost 4 bases and 7 bases, there was a span of 14 bases. Written as DNA, the CDR3 is TGTGCCAGCAGCTACCTGGGGGGGAGCAATTCACCCCTCCACTTT. It is translated as CASSYLGGSNSPLHF. The variable domain in full, with the rest retrieved from reference TRBV7-2 and TRBJ1-6, is GAGVSQSPSNKVTEKGKDVELRCDPISGHTALYWYRQSLGQGLEFLIYFQGNSAPDKSGLPSDRFSAERTGGSVSTLTIQRTQQEDSAVYLCASSYLGGSNSPLHFGNGTRLTVT.

The chain uses TRBV2 and TRBJ1-5; TRBD1 matches 8 bases. Germline trimming cut 5 bases from V and 7 bases from J; bases unmatched to any gene: 7. The CDR3 contains 14 residues. Per the germline V gene, CDR1 is SNHLY and CDR2 is FYNNEI. CDR3 amino acids: CASSLDRGKQPQHF. The CDR3 bases are TGTGCCAGCAGTCTCGACAGGGGTAAGCAGCCCCAGCATTTT.

This clone was detected once. The same CDR3 can be traced to other DNA sequences in this sample. As DNA, the CDR3 is TGTGCCAGCAGCTTAGGGGGGCGTGAGCAGTACTTC. Translated: CASSLGGREQYF. The V call is TRBV11-2, the J call TRBJ2-7; TRBD1 is a possible D gene (6 bases). Trimming removed 1 base from V and 7 bases from J, with 8 bases in between. The germline CDR1 and CDR2 sequences are SGHAT and FQNNGV. The CDR3 runs 12 residues.

The chain employs TRBV7-8 and TRBJ1-2, with D maybe TRBD1 (6 bases). There are 14 residues in the CDR3. Germline V gene sequence: CDR1 SGHVS, CDR2 FQNEAQ. The ends were cut back, 5 bases at V and 3 bases at J, with 13 bases in the middle. CDR3 sequence: CASSPSAGDYGYTF. The DNA of the CDR3 is TGTGCCAGCAGCCCCTCGGCAGGGGACTATGGCTACACCTTC.

The genes are TRBV14 and TRBJ1-2; D gene uncertain. Trimming shortened V by 5 bases and J by 0 bases, and 19 bases separated the two germline ends. CDR3 length equals 17 residues. CDR1 and CDR2 from the germline V gene are SGHDN and FVKESK. The CDR3 DNA follows: TGTGCCAGCAGCTCTGGACGAGGGTTTAGTTCTAACTATGGCTACACCTTC. Amino acids: CASSSGRGFSSNYGYTF.

This clone was counted a few times. This chain uses TRBV29-1 with TRBJ1-3; the D gene is possibly TRBD1 (5 bases). Germline V gives CDR1 SQVTM, CDR2 ANQGSEA. With 6 bases removed from V and 4 bases from J, the gap between germline ends came to 16 bases. This CDR3 is built from 14 residues. CDR3 in amino acids: CSVRDGGAGNTIYF. CDR3 nucleotides: TGCAGCGTCAGGGACGGGGGAGCCGGAAACACCATATATTTT.

The V call is TRBV7-3, the J call TRBJ1-3; 8 positions agree with TRBD1. This CDR3 contains 15 residues. Trimming removed 2 bases from V and 4 bases from J; junction bases left unmatched: 4. Germline V lookup: CDR1 SGHTA, CDR2 FQGTGA. CDR3: CASSLQGAGGNTIYF. The CDR3 nucleotides read TGTGCCAGCAGCTTACAGGGGGCGGGAGGAAACACCATATATTTT.

The chain has TRBV2 and TRBJ2-2, with a tentative D call TRBD1 (6 bases). The CDR3 runs to 16 residues. V lost 5 bases, J lost 4 bases, and 17 bases lay in between. In germline, CDR1 is SNHLY, CDR2 FYNNEI. CDR3 DNA: TGTGCCAGCAGTTCCGGGACACCCGTCGGCACCGGGGAGCTGTTTTTT. Translating gives CASSSGTPVGTGELFF.

This clone came up once. This sample also contains other DNA sequences that code for the same CDR3. This chain links TRBV29-1 with TRBJ1-6, with no clear D. From germline, CDR1 is SQVTM and CDR2 ANQGSEA. The CDR3 sequence is 11 residues long. V lost 6 bases and J 13 bases, leaving 13 bases between the germline ends. The DNA for the CDR3 is TGCAGCGTGATGGAGTCCTCCCCCCTCCACTTT. Amino acid sequence: CSVMESSPLHF.

V gene TRBV12-5 combines with J gene TRBJ1-1; 7 bases are shared with TRBD1. The CDR3 spans 14 residues. The germline CDR1 and CDR2 sequences are LGHNT and FRNRAP. J was trimmed by 5 bases and V by 3 bases; bases with no gene match: 6. The CDR3 DNA reads as TGTGCTAGTGGTTTCGAGGGGGCGGGTACTGAAGCTTTCTTT. It is translated as CASGFEGAGTEAFF.

The CDR3 protein is CASSQTTSGFYEQYF. As DNA, the CDR3 is TGCGCCAGCAGCCAAACAACTAGCGGGTTCTACGAGCAGTACTTC. The chain combines TRBV5-1 with TRBJ2-5; 9 bases fit TRBD2. The DNA end favors TRBJ2-7, so the J call may be wrong. The CDR3 loop spans 15 amino acids. Per the germline V gene, CDR1 is SGHRS and CDR2 is YFSETQ.

The chain carries TRBV10-2 and TRBJ1-2, with TRBD1 matching over 7 bases. Trimming removed 6 bases from V and 0 bases from J; junction bases left unmatched: 10. Germline CDR1 and CDR2: WSHSY and SAAADI. The length of the CDR3 is 16 residues. In nucleotides, the CDR3 is TGCGCCAGCAGAGTAACAGGGGCAGGTTCTAACTATGGCTACACCTTC. This translates into CASRVTGAGSNYGYTF.

This sequence joins TRBV9 and TRBJ2-3, with D perhaps TRBD1 (5 bases). CDR3 length: 15 amino acids. CDR1 is SGDLS and CDR2 is YYNGEE in the germline V gene. The V gene lost 2 bases and the J gene lost 1 base, with 11 bases spanning the gap. The CDR3 sequence is CASSVAGMGTDTQYF. CDR3 nucleotides: TGTGCCAGCAGCGTTGCAGGGATGGGCACAGATACGCAGTATTTT.

The chain couples TRBV7-2 to TRBJ2-7; 7 bases match TRBD2. V gave up 4 bases and J gave up 3 bases; unmatched junction bases: 9. Per the germline V gene, CDR1 is SGHTA and CDR2 is FQGNSA. CDR3 length equals 15 residues. The CDR3 loop reads CASSWKSGLYYEQYF. The CDR3 coding sequence is TGTGCCAGCAGCTGGAAATCGGGACTATACTACGAGCAGTACTTC.

The CDR3 nucleotides are TGTGCCAGCAGCGTACTAGCGGAGTACCAAGAGACCCAGTACTTC. Protein sequence: CASSVLAEYQETQYF. The chain recombines TRBV9 with TRBJ2-5; 7 bases match TRBD2. CDR1 SGDLS and CDR2 YYNGEE come from the germline V gene. The V and J ends lost 1 base and 0 bases, in that order; junction bases with no gene match: 3. CDR3 length: 15 residues.

The chain links TRBV7-2 to TRBJ2-1, with 7 bases identical to TRBD1. Unmatched junction bases numbered 1, after V lost 5 bases and J lost 0 bases. Germline V gene sequence: CDR1 SGHTA, CDR2 FQGNSA. This CDR3 has 14 amino acids. Here the CDR3 reads CASSRDSSYNEQFF. The CDR3 DNA follows: TGTGCCAGCAGCAGGGACAGCTCCTACAATGAGCAGTTCTTC.

This chain connects TRBV27 to TRBJ2-5, with 7 bases identical to TRBD1. The J segment lost 2 bases and the V segment lost 5 bases, leaving 8 bases of the junction unmatched. The germline CDR1 and CDR2 sequences are MNHEY and SMNVEV (reference sequence). The CDR3 length is 15 residues. This CDR3 reads CASSKLRDRQETQYF. The CDR3 DNA sequence: TGTGCCAGCAGTAAGCTCCGGGACAGACAAGAGACCCAGTACTTC.

This sequence joins TRBV18 and TRBJ2-7, with TRBD1 matching over 8 bases. The CDR3 consists of 13 residues. Germline loops: CDR1 KGHSH, CDR2 LQKENI. The junction had 7 bases not matched to a gene; V was cut back by 6 bases and J by 6 bases. CDR3: CASSRGTGSEQYF. CDR3 sequence (DNA): TGTGCCAGCTCTCGCGGGACAGGTAGCGAGCAGTACTTC.

The chain carries TRBV10-3 and TRBJ2-5; the match to TRBD2 covers 10 bases. In germline, CDR1 is ENHRY, CDR2 SYGVKD. This CDR3 comprises 14 residues. Trimming took 5 bases from V and 2 from J; bases not matched to a gene: 2. The CDR3 coding sequence is TGTGCCATCAGTCTAGCGGGGGTGCAAGAGACCCAGTACTTC. Translating gives CAISLAGVQETQYF.

This rearrangement joins TRBV11-1 to TRBJ2-5; TRBD2 is a possible D gene (6 bases). Germline CDR1 and CDR2: SGHAT and FQDESV (reference sequence). The V and J ends lost 3 bases and 2 bases respectively, with 13 bases between them. The CDR3 is made up of 15 amino acids. This CDR3 reads CASSFSPSVQETQYF. Written as DNA, the CDR3 is TGTGCCAGCAGCTTTTCGCCTAGCGTACAAGAGACCCAGTACTTC.

V usage is TRBV19 and J usage is TRBJ2-1; TRBD2 aligns across 16 bases. Per the germline V gene, CDR1 is LNHDA and CDR2 is SQIVND (reference sequence). The junction had 14 bases not matched to a gene; V was cut back by 6 bases and J by 3 bases. The CDR3 covers 20 residues. The CDR3 loop reads CASRRSQGLAGGPRYNEQFF. CDR3 coding DNA: TGTGCCAGTAGAAGATCGCAGGGACTAGCGGGAGGGCCCCGCTACAATGAGCAGTTCTTC.

The gene calls are TRBV29-1 and TRBJ2-3; D uncertain. The CDR3 has 13 amino acids. Germline V lookup: CDR1 SQVTM, CDR2 ANQGSEA. V gave up 7 bases and J gave up 6 bases, with 17 bases separating them. The CDR3 here is CSARVHMEDTQYF. The CDR3 coding sequence is TGCAGCGCCCGGGTCCACATGGAGGATACGCAGTATTTT.

This chain links TRBV7-2 with TRBJ2-3, with 11 positions matching TRBD2. The CDR3 has 12 residues. The germline V gene encodes CDR1 SGHTA and CDR2 FQGNSA. V gave up 6 bases and J gave up 9 bases; unmatched junction bases: 2. The CDR3 loop reads CASRVAGGTQYF. In DNA, the CDR3 is TGTGCCAGCAGGGTAGCGGGGGGGACGCAGTATTTT. The full variable domain, with the rest looked up from reference TRBV7-2 and TRBJ2-3, is GAGVSQSPSNKVTEKGKDVELRCDPISGHTALYWYRQSLGQGLEFLIYFQGNSAPDKSGLPSDRFSAERTGGSVSTLTIQRTQQEDSAVYLCASRVAGGTQYFGPGTRLTVL.

The chain carries TRBV5-1 and TRBJ2-5; D perhaps matches TRBD1 (6 bases). Germline-derived CDR1 and CDR2 are SGHRS and YFSETQ. The length of the CDR3 is 13 residues. With 6 bases removed from V and 1 base from J, the gap between germline ends came to 10 bases. The CDR3 loop reads CASTGQSQETQYF. The CDR3 bases are TGCGCCAGCACCGGACAGAGCCAAGAGACCCAGTACTTC.

The rearrangement uses TRBV11-3 and TRBJ2-7; D possibly corresponds to TRBD1 (6 bases). The CDR3 sequence is 14 residues long. Trimming cost V 2 bases and J 2 bases, with 10 bases left between them. Germline assignment: CDR1 SGHNT and CDR2 YENEEA. CDR3 DNA: TGTGCCAGCAGCTTAACAGGGACCCCCTACGAGCAGTACTTC. Translated: CASSLTGTPYEQYF.

The chain combines TRBV28 with TRBJ1-3, with D possibly matching TRBD1 (5 bases). The length of the CDR3 is 16 residues. CDR1 and CDR2 (germline): MDHEN, SYDVKM. The V end lost 6 bases, the J end lost 4 bases, and 19 bases lay between the germline ends. The CDR3 bases are TGTGCCAGCAGCCCCGCGCCGGGGGGGGTCGGAAACACCATATATTTT. This codes for CASSPAPGGVGNTIYF.

The chain is built from TRBV9 and TRBJ2-3; no firm D call. CDR3 length equals 14 residues. Per the germline V gene, CDR1 is SGDLS and CDR2 is YYNGEE. The ends were cut back, 0 bases at V and 6 bases at J, with 11 bases in the middle. The CDR3 bases are TGTGCCAGCAGCGTAGCTACTCTCCTGGATACGCAGTATTTT. Protein sequence: CASSVATLLDTQYF.

This chain links TRBV18 with TRBJ2-2; 11 nucleotides align to TRBD1. The CDR3 consists of 15 residues. After removal of 2 bases from V and 4 bases from J, the junction contained 0 bases not matched to a gene. Germline V gives CDR1 KGHSH, CDR2 LQKENI. The CDR3 reads CASSPGTGGTGELFF. As DNA, the CDR3 is TGTGCCAGCTCACCAGGGACAGGGGGCACCGGGGAGCTGTTTTTT.